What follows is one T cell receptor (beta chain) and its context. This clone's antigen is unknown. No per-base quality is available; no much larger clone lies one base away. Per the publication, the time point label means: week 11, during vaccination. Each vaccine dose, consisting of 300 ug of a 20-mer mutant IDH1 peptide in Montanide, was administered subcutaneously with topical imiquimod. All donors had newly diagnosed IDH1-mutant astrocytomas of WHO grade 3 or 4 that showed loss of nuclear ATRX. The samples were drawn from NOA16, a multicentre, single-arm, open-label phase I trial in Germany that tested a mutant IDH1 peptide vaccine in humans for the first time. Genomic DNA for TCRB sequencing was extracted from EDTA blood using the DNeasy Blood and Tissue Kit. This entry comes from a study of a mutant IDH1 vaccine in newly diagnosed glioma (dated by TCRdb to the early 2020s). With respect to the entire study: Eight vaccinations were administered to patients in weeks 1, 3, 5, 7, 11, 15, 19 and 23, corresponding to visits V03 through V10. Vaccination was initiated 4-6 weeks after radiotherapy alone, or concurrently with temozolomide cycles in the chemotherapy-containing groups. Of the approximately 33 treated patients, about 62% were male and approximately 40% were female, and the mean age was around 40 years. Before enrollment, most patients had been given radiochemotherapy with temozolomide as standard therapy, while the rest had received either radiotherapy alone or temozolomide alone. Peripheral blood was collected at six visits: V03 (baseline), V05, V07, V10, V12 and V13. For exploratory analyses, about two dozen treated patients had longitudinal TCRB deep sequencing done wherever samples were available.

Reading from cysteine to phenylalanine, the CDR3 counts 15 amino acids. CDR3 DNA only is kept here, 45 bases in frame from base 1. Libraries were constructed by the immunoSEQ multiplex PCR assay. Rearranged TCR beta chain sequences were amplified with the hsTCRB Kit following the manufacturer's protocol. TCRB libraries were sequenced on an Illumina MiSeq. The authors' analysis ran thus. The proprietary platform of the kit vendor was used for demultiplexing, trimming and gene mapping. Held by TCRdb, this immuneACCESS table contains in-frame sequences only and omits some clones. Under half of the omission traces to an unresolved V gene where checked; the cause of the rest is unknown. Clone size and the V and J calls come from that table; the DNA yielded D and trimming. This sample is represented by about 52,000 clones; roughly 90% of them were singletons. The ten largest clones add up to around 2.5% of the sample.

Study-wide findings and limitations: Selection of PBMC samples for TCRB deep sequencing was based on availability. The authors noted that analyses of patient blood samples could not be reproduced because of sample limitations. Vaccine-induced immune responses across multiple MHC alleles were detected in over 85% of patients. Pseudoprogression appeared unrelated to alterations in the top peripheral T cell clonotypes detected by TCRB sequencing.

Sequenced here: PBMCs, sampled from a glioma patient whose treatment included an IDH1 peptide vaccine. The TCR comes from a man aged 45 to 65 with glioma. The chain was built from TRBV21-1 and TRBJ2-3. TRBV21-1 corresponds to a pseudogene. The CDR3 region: CASSRENRCTDTQYF. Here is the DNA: TGTGCCAGCAGCAGGGAAAACAGATGCACAGATACGCAGTATTTT.